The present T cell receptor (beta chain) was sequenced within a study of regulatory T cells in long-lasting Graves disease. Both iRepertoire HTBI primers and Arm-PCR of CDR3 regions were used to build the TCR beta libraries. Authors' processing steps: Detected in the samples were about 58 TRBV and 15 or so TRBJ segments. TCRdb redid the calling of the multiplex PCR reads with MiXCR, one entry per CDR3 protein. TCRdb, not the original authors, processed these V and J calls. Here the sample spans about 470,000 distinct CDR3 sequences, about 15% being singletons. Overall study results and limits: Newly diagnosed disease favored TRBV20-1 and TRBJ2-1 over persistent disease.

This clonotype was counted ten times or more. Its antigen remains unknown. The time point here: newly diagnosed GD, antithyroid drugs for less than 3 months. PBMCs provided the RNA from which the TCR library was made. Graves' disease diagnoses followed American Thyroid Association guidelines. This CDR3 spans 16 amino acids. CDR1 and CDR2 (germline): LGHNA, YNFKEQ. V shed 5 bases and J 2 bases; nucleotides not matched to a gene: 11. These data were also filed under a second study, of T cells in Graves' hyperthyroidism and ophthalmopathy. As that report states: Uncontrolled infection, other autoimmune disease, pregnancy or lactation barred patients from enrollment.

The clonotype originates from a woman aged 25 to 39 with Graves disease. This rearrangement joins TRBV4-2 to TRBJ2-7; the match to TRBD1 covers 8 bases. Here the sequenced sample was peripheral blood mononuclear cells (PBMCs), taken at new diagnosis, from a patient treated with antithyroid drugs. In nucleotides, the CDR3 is TGTGCCAGCAGCGTTACCGGGACAGGCGGTCCCTACGAGCAGTACTTC. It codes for CASSVTGTGGPYEQYF.